Presented here are 26 T cell receptor beta chains from one specimen sequenced in a study of shared clonotypes between healthy human individuals. Produced via immunoSEQ multiplex PCR; TCRdb's table is partial and in-frame only. Of roughly 2.2 million clones listed, just under 95% were seen once; the top ten hold 0.37%. The specimen was naive CD4+ T cells from PBMCs. Indicated subset: CD45RA+ positively selected. The receptor set was obtained from a man between 18 and 35 years old in good health. Some clones in this sample may be carry-over from other donors' samples.

This CDR3 reads CASSPPGGGPNEKLFF. Written as DNA, the CDR3 is TGCGCCAGCAGCCCCCCAGGGGGCGGCCCGAACGAAAAACTGTTTTTT. The rearrangement uses TRBV5-1 and TRBJ1-4; TRBD1 matches 8 bases. Germline-derived CDR1 and CDR2 are SGHRS and YFSETQ. The CDR3 has 16 amino acids. After removal of 4 bases from V and 8 bases from J, the junction contained 13 bases not matched to a gene.

With regard to this clone: This CDR3 is also generated by other DNA sequences in the sample. The chain is built from TRBV29-1 and TRBJ2-2; D possibly corresponds to TRBD2 (5 bases). The CDR3 runs to 11 residues. Trimming removed 5 bases from V and 7 bases from J, with 8 bases in between. Germline assignment: CDR1 SQVTM and CDR2 ANQGSEA. In DNA, the CDR3 is TGCAGCGTTACCCGGGGCGGGGAGCTGTTTTTT. Translated: CSVTRGGELFF.

This clone appeared once. CDR3 residues: CASSPRWLLITPYNEQFF. CDR3 bases: TGTGCCAGCAGTCCCCGGTGGCTCTTAATTACTCCCTACAATGAGCAGTTCTTC. The rearrangement links TRBV28 to TRBJ2-1, with D uncertain. The CDR3 contains 18 residues. V was trimmed by 5 bases and J by 2 bases, leaving 22 bases between them. Germline assignment: CDR1 MDHEN and CDR2 SYDVKM.

The chain links TRBV27 to TRBJ1-4; no clear D. CDR3 length: 13 amino acids. Trimming took 9 bases from V and 7 from J, leaving 15 bases between them. The V gene's germline CDR1 is MNHEY and CDR2 SMNVEV (reference sequence). The CDR3 reads CARTGERSEKLFF. The CDR3 coding sequence is TGTGCCAGGACGGGTGAAAGGAGTGAAAAACTGTTTTTT.

J is TRBJ1-3 and V is TRBV7-2; D is unresolved. The germline CDR1 and CDR2 sequences are SGHTA and FQGNSA. This CDR3 contains 16 residues. Trimming removed 5 bases at V and 0 bases at J, with 14 bases between. CDR3 sequence reads: CASSRVGRRSGNTIYF. The CDR3 DNA reads as TGTGCCAGCAGCCGGGTCGGTCGCCGCTCTGGAAACACCATATATTTT.

V is TRBV5-1 and J is TRBJ2-1, with 7 positions matching TRBD1. With 4 bases clipped from V and 0 bases from J, the junction kept 7 bases outside the gene matches. Germline values: CDR1 SGHRS, CDR2 YFSETQ. This CDR3 has 16 residues. The CDR3 reads CASSPGTADSYNEQFF. DNA of the CDR3: TGCGCCAGCAGCCCCGGGACAGCAGACTCCTACAATGAGCAGTTCTTC.

The chain has TRBV7-9 and TRBJ1-3, with no clear D. The CDR3 is made up of 12 amino acids. Germline V gene sequence: CDR1 SEHNR, CDR2 FQNEAQ (reference sequence). Trimming stripped 8 bases from V and 2 bases from J, with 7 bases between. The DNA for the CDR3 is TGTGCCAGCGGGGTTACTGGAAACACCATATATTTT. This sequence encodes CASGVTGNTIYF. Full variable domain (remainder filled in from reference TRBV7-9 and TRBJ1-3): DTGVSQNPRHKITKRGQNVTFRCDPISEHNRLYWYRQTLGQGPEFLTYFQNEAQLEKSRLLSDRFSAERPKGSFSTLEIQRTEQGDSAMYLCASGVTGNTIYFGEGSWLTVV.

The V and J genes are TRBV5-1 and TRBJ2-2; perhaps TRBD2 as D (7 bases). This CDR3 has 14 amino acids. V dropped 3 bases and J dropped 7 bases, with 13 bases sitting between them. CDR1 and CDR2 (germline): SGHRS, YFSETQ. The CDR3 region has the DNA TGCGCCAGCAGCTGGGAGGGGGAAAGCGGGGAGCTGTTTTTT. Amino acid sequence: CASSWEGESGELFF.

The chain employs TRBV7-3 and TRBJ2-7; 9 nucleotides line up with TRBD2. The J segment lost 5 bases and the V segment lost 5 bases, leaving 4 bases of the junction unmatched. The CDR3 has 13 residues. CDR1 and CDR2 from the germline V gene are SGHTA and FQGTGA. Here the CDR3 DNA reads TGTGCCAGCAGCGTGGCGGGAGGGGACGAGCAGTACTTC. Protein: CASSVAGGDEQYF.

The chain couples TRBV28 to TRBJ1-1; 9 nucleotides align to TRBD1. The CDR3 is 14 residues long. CDR1 and CDR2 from the germline V gene are MDHEN and SYDVKM. Germline trimming cut 4 bases from V and 12 bases from J; bases unmatched to any gene: 12. The CDR3 reads CASSSPSRDRVSFF. The CDR3 DNA is TGTGCCAGCAGTTCTCCTTCACGGGACAGGGTATCTTTCTTT. Complete variable domain (other parts from reference TRBV28 and TRBJ1-1): DVKVTQSSRYLVKRTGEKVFLECVQDMDHENMFWYRQDPGLGLRLIYFSYDVKMKEKGDIPEGYSVSREKKERFSLILESASTNQTSMYLCASSSPSRDRVSFFGQGTRLTVV.

V usage is TRBV19 and J usage is TRBJ2-2; 9 nucleotides align to TRBD2. Germline CDR1 reads LNHDA; CDR2 reads SQIVND (reference sequence). V was clipped by 5 bases and J by 10 bases; unmatched bases: 8. The CDR3 runs to 14 residues. For the CDR3, the DNA is TGTGCCAGTAGTCCTATGCGGGAGGGATTGGAGCTGTTTTTT. Translating gives CASSPMREGLELFF.

This clone was seen only once. The chain is built from TRBV7-2 and TRBJ1-2, with D uncertain. In germline, CDR1 is SGHTA, CDR2 FQGNSA. Trimming stripped 5 bases from V and 2 bases from J, with 12 bases between. CDR3 size: 14 residues. CDR3 DNA sequence: TGTGCCAGCAGCCTTGAATACAGCAACTATGGCTACACCTTC. Encoded protein: CASSLEYSNYGYTF.

V usage is TRBV10-3 and J usage is TRBJ2-1; D possibly corresponds to TRBD1 (6 bases). The CDR3 extends over 15 amino acids. The V and J ends lost 2 bases and 1 base respectively, with 9 bases between them. Germline CDR1 reads ENHRY; CDR2 reads SYGVKD. The CDR3 sequence: CAISEIRGSYNEQFF. CDR3 DNA sequence: TGTGCCATCAGTGAGATTAGGGGGTCCTACAATGAGCAGTTCTTC.

A remark on this clone: The same CDR3 is also encoded by other DNA sequences in this sample. V and J are TRBV28 and TRBJ1-2, with D possibly being TRBD1 (5 bases). Germline assignment: CDR1 MDHEN and CDR2 SYDVKM. This CDR3 is 13 amino acids long. Trimming shortened V by 4 bases and J by 4 bases, and 10 bases separated the two germline ends. CDR3 DNA sequence: TGTGCCAGCAGTTACCAGGGATCCTATGGCTACACCTTC. Translating gives CASSYQGSYGYTF.

This clone was observed once. The V and J genes are TRBV19 and TRBJ1-5; maybe TRBD1 (6 bases). This CDR3 spans 14 amino acids. Germline CDR1 reads LNHDA; CDR2 reads SQIVND (reference sequence). V lost 5 bases and J 3 bases, leaving 11 bases between the germline ends. The CDR3 DNA reads TGTGCCAGTAGTTCGGCAGGGGACAATCAGCCCCAGCATTTT. Encoded protein: CASSSAGDNQPQHF.

This clone appeared a single time. CDR3 sequence (DNA): TGTGCTAGTGGTCACACCGGGGAGCTGTTTTTT. Translation: CASGHTGELFF. This sequence joins TRBV12-5 and TRBJ2-2, with no clear D. Per the germline V gene, CDR1 is LGHNT and CDR2 is FRNRAP. There are 11 residues in the CDR3. Trimming stripped 5 bases from V and 3 bases from J, with 1 base between.

The rearrangement uses TRBV14 and TRBJ1-6; D is ambiguous. Germline CDR1 is SGHDN and CDR2 is FVKESK. V was pared by 6 bases and J by 7 bases, with 10 bases between. The CDR3 extends over 13 amino acids. CDR3 loop: CASSDTGNSPLHF. CDR3 in DNA: TGTGCCAGCAGTGACACTGGAAATTCACCCCTCCACTTT.

The chain has TRBV29-1 and TRBJ2-1, with 9 bases lining up with TRBD2. Germline V lookup: CDR1 SQVTM, CDR2 ANQGSEA. V trimming: 4 bases; J trimming: 0 bases; junction bases outside the gene matches: 7. This CDR3 is built from 16 residues. CDR3 nucleotide sequence: TGCAGCGTTGGATCTTTACTAGCGGGCTCCTACAATGAGCAGTTCTTC. This encodes CSVGSLLAGSYNEQFF.

This chain joins TRBV5-1 and TRBJ2-2; possibly TRBD1 for D (6 bases). Looked up from germline, CDR1 is SGHRS and CDR2 is YFSETQ. The CDR3 is 16 amino acids. Trimming shortened V by 0 bases and J by 2 bases, and 11 bases separated the two germline ends. CDR3 DNA: TGCGCCAGCAGCTTGGTACCGGGACATAACACCGGGGAGCTGTTTTTT. This encodes CASSLVPGHNTGELFF.

J is TRBJ2-1 and V is TRBV4-2; the match to TRBD1 covers 12 bases. This CDR3 has 18 residues. The germline gives CDR1 LGHNA, CDR2 YNFKEQ. Losses at the gene ends were 3 bases for V and 9 bases for J; bases not matched to a gene: 15. Here the CDR3 DNA reads TGTGCCAGCAGCCAGGGACAGGGGGCCGGGGTAACAGTGGCTGAGCAGTTCTTC. Translating gives CASSQGQGAGVTVAEQFF.

This chain joins TRBV6-4 and TRBJ2-6; 8 nucleotides align to TRBD1. The CDR3 spans 17 residues. V shed 7 bases, J shed 4 bases, and the junction held 12 bases outside the gene matches. The V gene's germline CDR1 is MRHNA and CDR2 SNTAGT. CDR3 coding DNA: TGTGCCAGCACCCCCGGTCAGGGGGCAGCCGGGGCCAACGTCCTGACTTTC. This gives the protein CASTPGQGAAGANVLTF.

V and J are TRBV5-1 and TRBJ2-5; TRBD2 agrees at 14 bases. CDR3 length: 16 amino acids. The junction had 6 bases not matched to a gene; V was cut back by 3 bases and J by 5 bases. The germline V gene has CDR1 SGHRS and CDR2 YFSETQ. The CDR3 DNA reads as TGCGCCAGCAGCTCCGGGACTAGCGGGAGCTGGGAGACCCAGTACTTC. Translated: CASSSGTSGSWETQYF.

This rearrangement joins TRBV28 to TRBJ1-1; the D is unclear. There are 12 residues in the CDR3. V was cut by 3 bases and J by 5 bases, with 7 bases left in between. From germline, CDR1 is MDHEN and CDR2 SYDVKM. CDR3 DNA sequence: TGTGCCAGCAGTTTCCCGCAAACTGAAGCTTTCTTT. It codes for CASSFPQTEAFF. The entire variable domain, with the rest obtained from reference TRBV28 and TRBJ1-1, is as follows: DVKVTQSSRYLVKRTGEKVFLECVQDMDHENMFWYRQDPGLGLRLIYFSYDVKMKEKGDIPEGYSVSREKKERFSLILESASTNQTSMYLCASSFPQTEAFFGQGTRLTVV.

The chain joins TRBV14 to TRBJ2-2; D perhaps matches TRBD1 (5 bases). CDR1 and CDR2 (germline): SGHDN, FVKESK. The CDR3 spans 14 residues. V lost 4 bases, J lost 6 bases, and 12 bases lay in between. This chain's CDR3 is CASSLGHFPGELFF. The DNA for the CDR3 is TGTGCCAGCAGCCTCGGACACTTCCCCGGGGAGCTGTTTTTT.

The gene calls are TRBV4-2 and TRBJ2-5; 9 nucleotides align to TRBD2. V was pared by 1 base and J by 7 bases, with 10 bases of the junction left unmatched. Looked up from germline, CDR1 is LGHNA and CDR2 is YNFKEQ. CDR3 length: 16 amino acids. The chain's CDR3 is CASSQASSGVPGTQYF. The DNA for the CDR3 is TGTGCCAGCAGCCAAGCCTCTAGCGGGGTACCTGGGACCCAGTACTTC.

The chain uses TRBV9 and TRBJ2-1, with TRBD2 matching 11 bases. V was clipped by 3 bases and J by 9 bases; unmatched bases: 8. The CDR3 length is 15 residues. Germline V gene data show CDR1 as SGDLS and CDR2 as YYNGEE. The CDR3, as DNA: TGTGCCAGCAGCGCCGGGACTAGCGGAATCCTTGAGCAGTTCTTC. This codes for CASSAGTSGILEQFF. Supplemented by reference TRBV9 and TRBJ2-1, the full variable domain reads DSGVTQTPKHLITATGQRVTLRCSPRSGDLSVYWYQQSLDQGLQFLIQYYNGEERAKGNILERFSAQQFPDLHSELNLSSLELGDSALYFCASSAGTSGILEQFFGPGTRLTVL.